This T cell receptor (beta chain) was recovered during a study of T cell changes during pregnancy in multiple sclerosis. TCRdb's table, derived via immunoSEQ multiplex PCR, lists solely in-frame clones and lacks some. The repertoire holds around 59,000 clones, with 93% as singletons. The length of the CDR3 is 18 residues. Unmatched junction bases numbered 11, after V lost 1 base and J lost 2 bases. Looked up from germline, CDR1 is SGHTA and CDR2 is FQGNSA. The source is a female donor with multiple sclerosis, enrolled in a pregnancy study. The chain carries TRBV7-2 and TRBJ1-2, with 9 bases lining up with TRBD1. Sequencing was performed on CD8+ T cells from peripheral blood mononuclear cells, taken in the second trimester of pregnancy. The CDR3, as DNA: TGTGCCAGCAGCTTAGAATGGAGACAGGGGGGAGAAAACTATGGCTACACCTTC. This encodes CASSLEWRQGGENYGYTF.